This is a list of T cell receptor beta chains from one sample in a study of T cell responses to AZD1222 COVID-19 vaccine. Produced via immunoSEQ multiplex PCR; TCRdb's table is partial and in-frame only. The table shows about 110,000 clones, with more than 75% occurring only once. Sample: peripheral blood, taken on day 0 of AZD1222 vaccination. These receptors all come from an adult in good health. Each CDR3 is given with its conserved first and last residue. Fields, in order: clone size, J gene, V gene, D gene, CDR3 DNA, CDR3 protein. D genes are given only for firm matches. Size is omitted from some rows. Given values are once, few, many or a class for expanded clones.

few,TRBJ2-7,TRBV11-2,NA,TGTGCCAGCAGCTTAGATCGGGGAAACGAGCAGTACTTC,CASSLDRGNEQYF
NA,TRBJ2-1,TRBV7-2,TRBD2,TGTGCCAGCAGGCAAGGACGTGGGACTAGCGGTATCAATGAGCAGTTCTTC,CASRQGRGTSGINEQFF
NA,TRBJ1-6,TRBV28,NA,TGTGCCAGCATTCCCGGGGAGGGCCGGGCCCTCCACTTT,CASIPGEGRALHF
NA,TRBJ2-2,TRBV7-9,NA,TGTGCCAGCAGGGTTGGCGGGGAAACCGGGGAGCTGTTTTTT,CASRVGGETGELFF
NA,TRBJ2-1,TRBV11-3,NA,TGTGCCAGCAGCCTCTCTGGGGGCAATGAGCAGTTCTTC,CASSLSGGNEQFF
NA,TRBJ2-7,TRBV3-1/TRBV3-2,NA,TGTGCCAGCAGCCAACGGGACATCTACGAGCAGTACTTC,CASSQRDIYEQYF
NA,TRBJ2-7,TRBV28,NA,TGTGCCAGCAGTTTGGGGCAGGGCTCCTACGAGCAGTACTTC,CASSLGQGSYEQYF
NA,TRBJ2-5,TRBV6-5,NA,TGTGCCAGCATTACAGGGTCTTATACGGGAGAGACCCAGTACTTC,CASITGSYTGETQYF
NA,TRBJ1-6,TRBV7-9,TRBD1,TGTGCCAGCAGCTTAAGACAGGGGCCTAATTCACCCCTCCACTTT,CASSLRQGPNSPLHF
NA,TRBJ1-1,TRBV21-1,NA,TGTGCCAGCAGCAGATCCTACGATGGTGGGGCTGAAGCTTTCTTT,CASSRSYDGGAEAFF
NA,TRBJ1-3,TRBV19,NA,TGTGCCACCGGGTCTGGAAACACCATATATTTT,CATGSGNTIYF
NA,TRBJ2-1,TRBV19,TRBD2,TGTGCCAGTAGGCCGGCGACGGGAGGAGGAAGCTCCTACAATGAGCAGTTCTTC,CASRPATGGGSSYNEQFF
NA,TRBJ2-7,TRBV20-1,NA,TGCAGTCCGTATCAGGGGAACGAGCAGTACTTC,CSPYQGNEQYF
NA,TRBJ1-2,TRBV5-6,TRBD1,TGTGCCAGCAGCTTGGCGGGACAGGGTAACTATGGCTACACCTTC,CASSLAGQGNYGYTF
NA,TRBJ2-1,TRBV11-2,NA,TGTGCCAGCAGCCCGACGGGCTCATCATTCTCCTACAATGAGCAGTTCTTC,CASSPTGSSFSYNEQFF
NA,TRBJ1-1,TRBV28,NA,TGTGCCAGCAGTTTTCTGCAGGGAAAGAACACTGAAGCTTTCTTT,CASSFLQGKNTEAFF
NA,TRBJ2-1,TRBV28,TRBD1,TGTGCCAGCAGTTTTGGTGACAGGGAGCATAATGAGCAGTTCTTC,CASSFGDREHNEQFF
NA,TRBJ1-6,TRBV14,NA,TGTGCCAGCAGCCCAACACGCCCAGGGACTTCACCCCTCCACTTT,CASSPTRPGTSPLHF
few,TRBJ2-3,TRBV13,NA,TGTGCCAGCAGCTTAGGCCGGGAGATCACAGATACGCAGTATTTT,CASSLGREITDTQYF
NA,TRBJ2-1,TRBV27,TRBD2,TGTGCCAGCAGTTCGCGGACTAGCGGGGACCACAATGAGCAGTTCTTC,CASSSRTSGDHNEQFF
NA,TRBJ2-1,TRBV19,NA,TGTGCCAGTAGTATTTACGCAGGGAGTAATGAGCAGTTCTTC,CASSIYAGSNEQFF
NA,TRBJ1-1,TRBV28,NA,TGTGCCACACTTTCAACAGGGTTGGCCACTGAAGCTTTCTTT,CATLSTGLATEAFF
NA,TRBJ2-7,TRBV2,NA,TGTGCCAGCAGTGAACAGCCCTACGAGCAGTACTTC,CASSEQPYEQYF
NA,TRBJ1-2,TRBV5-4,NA,TGTGCCAGCAGCCAGGACGGAAACTATGGCTACACCTTC,CASSQDGNYGYTF